Presented here are 6 T cell receptor beta chains from one specimen sequenced in a study of beta chain features in type 1 diabetes. Expressed TCRB transcripts were sequenced after all isolated RNA was converted to cDNA. The data were produced by immunoSEQ multiplex PCR, yet TCRdb's version contains in-frame clones alone and is incomplete. The sample consists of about 15,000 clones, approximately 40% of them appearing once. Material: stem cell memory CD4+ T cells from blood. These receptors originate from a woman aged 40 to 55 in good health.

V is TRBV4-3 and J is TRBJ2-3; TRBD1 is a possible D gene (6 bases). Germline values: CDR1 LGHNA, CDR2 YSLEER. With 3 bases removed from V and 2 bases from J, the gap between germline ends came to 24 bases. CDR3 length equals 19 residues. CDR3 sequence (DNA): TGCGCCAGCAGCCAGGACCGCCTTAGGGGACAACACAACACAGATACGCAGTATTTT. The encoded protein is CASSQDRLRGQHNTDTQYF.

CDR3 sequence: CASSSQGASGELFF. CDR3 sequence (DNA): TGTGCCAGCAGCTCACAGGGGGCGTCCGGGGAGCTGTTTTTT. The J gene is TRBJ2-2, the V gene TRBV5-4, with 9 bases that match TRBD1. The CDR3 has 14 amino acids. Germline values: CDR1 SGHNT, CDR2 YYREEE (reference sequence). After removal of 3 bases from V and 6 bases from J, the junction contained 3 bases not matched to a gene.

The chain joins TRBV12-5 to TRBJ2-6, with 7 bases that match TRBD2. This CDR3 region has 17 residues. V trimming: 5 bases; J trimming: 4 bases; junction bases outside the gene matches: 11. Per the germline V gene, CDR1 is LGHNT and CDR2 is FRNRAP. CDR3 in DNA: TGTGCTAGTGGTGCGGGGGTCCCCGCCATCGGGGCCAACGTCCTGACTTTC. This encodes CASGAGVPAIGANVLTF.

The genes are TRBV19 and TRBJ1-5; 8 bases are shared with TRBD1. J was trimmed by 0 bases and V by 3 bases; bases with no gene match: 10. This CDR3 comprises 18 residues. In germline, CDR1 is LNHDA, CDR2 SQIVND (reference sequence). CDR3 nucleotide sequence: TGTGCCAGTAGTATTCGGGGGCCGGGACAGGATAGCAATCAGCCCCAGCATTTT. It codes for CASSIRGPGQDSNQPQHF.

V and J are TRBV5-4 and TRBJ1-2; the D gene is possibly TRBD1 (6 bases). The V gene lost 5 bases and the J gene lost 0 bases, with 11 bases spanning the gap. The CDR3 loop spans 14 amino acids. Germline V lookup: CDR1 SGHNT, CDR2 YYREEE (reference sequence). The CDR3: CASRRGGTNYGYTF. The CDR3 bases are TGTGCCAGCAGAAGGGGGGGTACTAACTATGGCTACACCTTC.

The chain employs TRBV18 and TRBJ1-5, with a tentative D call TRBD1 (6 bases). The CDR3 spans 15 residues. Trimming stripped 5 bases from V and 4 bases from J, with 15 bases between. Germline-derived CDR1 and CDR2 are KGHSH and LQKENI. CDR3 region: CASSSQGNGNQPQHF. For the CDR3, the DNA is TGTGCCAGCTCATCGCAGGGGAACGGGAATCAGCCCCAGCATTTT.